The 23 T cell receptor beta chains in this list originate from one sample, sequenced in a study of beta chain features in type 1 diabetes. Expressed TCRB transcripts got sequenced, as all isolated RNA was reverse transcribed. TCRdb's table, derived via immunoSEQ multiplex PCR, lists solely in-frame clones and lacks some. Altogether about 350,000 clones are present, 15% to 20% being singletons, with the ten largest covering about 0.044%. Material for sequencing was naive CD4+ T cells from blood. These TCRs come from a woman aged 18-29 years in good health.

This clone has more than one count but fewer than ten. The chain is built from TRBV11-3 and TRBJ2-5; 9 nucleotides match TRBD2. Germline V gives CDR1 SGHNT, CDR2 YENEEA. This CDR3 comprises 15 residues. J lost 4 bases, V lost 4 bases, and 7 bases had no gene match. Written as DNA, the CDR3 is TGTGCCAGCAGCTCCGGGACTAGCACTCGAGAGACCCAGTACTTC. It translates to CASSSGTSTRETQYF.

This clone has a handful of counts. This chain uses TRBV10-3 with TRBJ2-3; D perhaps matches TRBD1 (6 bases). This CDR3 contains 13 residues. V lost 3 bases and J 11 bases, leaving 15 bases between the germline ends. Germline V gene data show CDR1 as ENHRY and CDR2 as SYGVKD. CDR3 bases: TGTGCCATCAGTGATGGACGGGGACAACAGCAGTATTTT. This encodes CAISDGRGQQQYF.

This clone has only a few counts. The rearrangement links TRBV11-2 to TRBJ2-7; the D gene is possibly TRBD1 (6 bases). The germline V and J ends were trimmed by 5 bases and 10 bases, with 12 bases remaining between them. CDR1 and CDR2 from the germline V gene are SGHAT and FQNNGV. This CDR3 is 11 amino acids long. The CDR3 DNA sequence: TGTGCCAGCAGCCCAGGGACAATTCAGTACTTC. It is translated as CASSPGTIQYF. The full variable domain, completed using reference TRBV11-2 and TRBJ2-7, is EAGVAQSPRYKIIEKRQSVAFWCNPISGHATLYWYQQILGQGPKLLIQFQNNGVVDDSQLPKDRFSAERLKGVDSTLKIQPAKLEDSAVYLCASSPGTIQYFGPGTRLTVT.

V usage is TRBV5-1 and J usage is TRBJ1-1; unclear D gene. V lost 2 bases, J lost 2 bases, and 7 bases lay in between. This CDR3 contains 13 residues. Germline V gives CDR1 SGHRS, CDR2 YFSETQ. CDR3 DNA: TGCGCCAGCAGCTTTGAGGGAAACACTGAAGCTTTCTTT. This sequence encodes CASSFEGNTEAFF.

The rearrangement uses TRBV29-1 and TRBJ2-7, with D possibly being TRBD2 (5 bases). Germline lookup yields CDR1 SQVTM and CDR2 ANQGSEA. V lost 6 bases to trimming and J lost 5 bases, with 14 bases between them. The CDR3 sequence is 12 residues long. Written as DNA, the CDR3 is TGCAGCGTCGGCAGGAGGAGACACGAGCAGTACTTC. Translation: CSVGRRRHEQYF.

This clone occurred a few times. The chain has TRBV5-1 and TRBJ2-3; 10 positions agree with TRBD1. CDR1 and CDR2 (germline): SGHRS, YFSETQ. This CDR3 has 15 residues. Trimming took 2 bases from V and 6 from J; bases not matched to a gene: 6. The CDR3 DNA follows: TGCGCCAGCAGCTTAGGGACAGGGGCGTGGGATACGCAGTATTTT. Its translation: CASSLGTGAWDTQYF. Using reference TRBV5-1 and TRBJ2-3 for the parts outside the CDR3, the full variable domain is KAGVTQTPRYLIKTRGQQVTLSCSPISGHRSVSWYQQTPGQGLQFLFEYFSETQRNKGNFPGRFSGRQFSNSRSEMNVSTLELGDSALYLCASSLGTGAWDTQYFGPGTRLTVL.

This clone was seen only once. The chain has TRBV4-3 and TRBJ1-2; D is undetermined. The CDR3 is 17 residues long. V dropped 0 bases and J dropped 0 bases, with 14 bases sitting between them. In germline, CDR1 is LGHNA, CDR2 YSLEER. The CDR3 DNA follows: TGCGCCAGCAGCCAAGATAAGGAGGTCAGGTCTAACTATGGCTACACCTTC. Translated: CASSQDKEVRSNYGYTF.

The chain joins TRBV9 to TRBJ1-3; no definite D call. The ends were cut back, 2 bases at V and 3 bases at J, with 12 bases in the middle. Germline V CDR1 and CDR2: SGDLS, YYNGEE. CDR3 length: 15 residues. The CDR3 protein is CASSVGREGGNTIYF. The CDR3 region has the DNA TGTGCCAGCAGCGTCGGGCGGGAAGGTGGAAACACCATATATTTT. Complete variable domain (other parts from reference TRBV9 and TRBJ1-3): DSGVTQTPKHLITATGQRVTLRCSPRSGDLSVYWYQQSLDQGLQFLIQYYNGEERAKGNILERFSAQQFPDLHSELNLSSLELGDSALYFCASSVGREGGNTIYFGEGSWLTVV.

This clone turned up a few times. Sequence at one end of the junction differs from germline and may be a read error. The chain links TRBV7-7 to TRBJ2-3, with TRBD2 identical over 7 bases. Germline-derived CDR1 and CDR2 are SSHAT and FNYEAQ (reference sequence). This CDR3 is 14 amino acids long. CDR3 sequence reads: CASSSAGGTDTQYF. CDR3 sequence (DNA): TGTGCTAGCAGCTCTGCGGGGGGCACAGATACGCAGTATTTT.

The genes are TRBV5-1 and TRBJ2-5; D perhaps matches TRBD1 (5 bases). Looked up from germline, CDR1 is SGHRS and CDR2 is YFSETQ. The CDR3 contains 14 residues. V dropped 0 bases and J dropped 6 bases, with 12 bases sitting between them. The CDR3 sequence is CASSLGQNQKTQYF. CDR3 coding DNA: TGCGCCAGCAGCTTGGGACAGAATCAGAAGACCCAGTACTTC.

This clone was picked up a small number of times. The genes are TRBV28 and TRBJ1-2, with a weak D call TRBD1 (6 bases). The CDR3 consists of 13 residues. The germline CDR1 and CDR2 sequences are MDHEN and SYDVKM. V was clipped by 3 bases and J by 4 bases, with 9 bases between them. The CDR3 sequence is CASSFLGGYGYTF. The CDR3 DNA reads TGTGCCAGCAGTTTCCTAGGGGGCTATGGCTACACCTTC.

This rearrangement joins TRBV7-2 to TRBJ2-3, with 12 nucleotides matching TRBD2. Germline values: CDR1 SGHTA, CDR2 FQGNSA. This CDR3 is built from 16 residues. The V gene end was trimmed by 5 bases and the J gene end by 3 bases; junction bases not matched to a gene: 6. CDR3 residues: CASSRLAGDVTDTQYF. For the CDR3, the DNA is TGTGCCAGCAGCAGACTAGCGGGAGATGTAACAGATACGCAGTATTTT.

This clone was seen a few times. The chain recombines TRBV9 with TRBJ2-5; TRBD2 matches at 9 bases. The J segment lost 0 bases and the V segment lost 4 bases, leaving 4 bases of the junction unmatched. Germline V gene sequence: CDR1 SGDLS, CDR2 YYNGEE. The CDR3 extends over 15 amino acids. CDR3 in DNA: TGTGCCAGCAGCACCGCGGGAGGGTACCAAGAGACCCAGTACTTC. Encoded protein: CASSTAGGYQETQYF.

CDR3 sequence (DNA): TGTGCCAGCAGCTTCTGGACTAGCGGGAGTGAGACCCAGTACTTC. Amino acids: CASSFWTSGSETQYF. The rearrangement links TRBV7-2 to TRBJ2-5; 13 nucleotides align to TRBD2. The germline V gene has CDR1 SGHTA and CDR2 FQGNSA. V lost 3 bases and J lost 5; bases outside the gene matches: 3. This CDR3 comprises 15 residues.

The chain links TRBV27 to TRBJ1-1; 7 nucleotides match TRBD1. Germline CDR1 reads MNHEY; CDR2 reads SMNVEV (reference sequence). This CDR3 has 14 residues. Germline trimming cut 3 bases from V and 3 bases from J; bases unmatched to any gene: 4. This CDR3 reads CASSLRGLDTEAFF. The DNA for the CDR3 is TGTGCCAGCAGTTTGAGGGGGCTGGACACTGAAGCTTTCTTT.

This clone was detected only a few times. The CDR3 loop reads CASSIPSTDTQYF. In DNA form, the CDR3 reads TGTGCCAGCAGCATTCCTAGCACAGATACGCAGTATTTT. The chain uses TRBV7-9 and TRBJ2-3; no firm D call. Germline values: CDR1 SEHNR, CDR2 FQNEAQ (reference sequence). V lost 5 bases, J lost 0 bases, and 6 bases lay in between. The CDR3 is made up of 13 amino acids.

This clone was counted only a few times. This chain connects TRBV9 to TRBJ2-3, with 15 positions matching TRBD2. After removal of 4 bases from V and 0 bases from J, the junction contained 6 bases not matched to a gene. Germline V CDR1 and CDR2: SGDLS, YYNGEE. CDR3 length: 18 amino acids. The DNA of the CDR3 is TGTGCCAGCAGCAAACCGGGACTAGCGGGGGGTAGCACAGATACGCAGTATTTT. Its translation: CASSKPGLAGGSTDTQYF.

Regarding this clone: Its ends do not fully match the called genes, so a read error is possible. The chain is built from TRBV2 and TRBJ2-1, with D perhaps matching TRBD2 (5 bases). CDR1 SNHLY and CDR2 FYNNEI come from the germline V gene. The CDR3 totals 14 residues. CDR3 in DNA: TGTGCCGGCAGGACTGCTGGGTTACGTAATGAGCAGTTCTTC. It codes for CAGRTAGLRNEQFF.

This clone was found a few times. The chain combines TRBV7-8 with TRBJ2-4, with TRBD1 matching 10 bases. This CDR3 comprises 14 residues. The V and J ends lost 5 bases and 9 bases, in that order; junction bases with no gene match: 7. Germline values: CDR1 SGHVS, CDR2 FQNEAQ. CDR3 sequence reads: CASSPGQGGAIQYF. CDR3 nucleotides: TGTGCCAGCAGCCCTGGACAGGGGGGAGCCATTCAGTACTTC.

To note about this clone: One end of the junction is discordant with germline, which a read error may explain. The chain recombines TRBV30 with TRBJ1-5; weak D call: TRBD1 (6 bases). Looked up from germline, CDR1 is GTSNPN and CDR2 is SVGIG (reference sequence). This CDR3 has 12 amino acids. The CDR3 DNA follows: TGTGCCTGGAGTCAGGGGTTGGGACCCCGGCATTTT. As protein: CAWSQGLGPRHF.

J is TRBJ2-1 and V is TRBV7-9, with a tentative D call TRBD1 (5 bases). The V end lost 5 bases, the J end lost 0 bases, and 17 bases lay between the germline ends. Germline CDR1 reads SEHNR; CDR2 reads FQNEAQ (reference sequence). The CDR3 is made up of 17 amino acids. The CDR3 region is CASSAPRQNPSYNEQFF. The CDR3 coding sequence is TGTGCCAGCAGCGCCCCTCGACAGAACCCCTCCTACAATGAGCAGTTCTTC.

J is TRBJ1-1 and V is TRBV5-1, with D unresolved. Trimming cost V 0 bases and J 1 base, with 7 bases left between them. Looked up from germline, CDR1 is SGHRS and CDR2 is YFSETQ. The CDR3 spans 14 residues. The DNA of the CDR3 is TGCGCCAGCAGCTTGGAGCCGGGGAACACTGAAGCTTTCTTT. Translation gives CASSLEPGNTEAFF.

This clone has more than one count but fewer than ten. The chain joins TRBV2 to TRBJ2-5, with D maybe TRBD2 (6 bases). CDR1 and CDR2 (germline): SNHLY, FYNNEI. V lost 7 bases and J lost 2, with 14 bases in between. There are 14 residues in the CDR3. This chain's CDR3 is CASMTARGQETQYF. CDR3 nucleotide sequence: TGTGCCAGCATGACCGCCCGGGGGCAAGAGACCCAGTACTTC.